This T cell receptor (beta chain) was recorded in a study of tumor-infiltrating lymphocytes in localized non-small cell lung cancer. Overall study context: Each patient gave resected tumor and non-adjacent uninvolved lung tissue. Findings and limits, study-wide: Each assay used a separate piece of the same tissue. IM1 and IM2 tumors showed no difference in T-cell fraction. Higher tumor T cell infiltration than in uninvolved lung was supported by TCRbeta sequencing.

By share, this clone ranks as medium-sized. Its target is not known. Clones were sequenced by immunoSEQ multiplex PCR, and TCRdb holds only the in-frame ones, with some missing. The sample records about 3,600 clones, 58% being singletons. Germline V gene lookup returns CDR1 WSHSY and CDR2 SAAADI. This CDR3 has 18 residues. V lost 0 bases to trimming and J lost 4 bases, with 16 bases between them. Sequenced: uninvolved lung tissue not adjacent to the tumor. The V and J genes are TRBV10-2 and TRBJ2-6; D gene unclear. The receptor's source is a human donor with non-small cell lung cancer. CDR3 amino acids: CASSESGHVVGGANVLTF. In DNA form, the CDR3 reads TGCGCCAGCAGTGAGTCAGGGCATGTCGTTGGAGGGGCCAACGTCCTGACTTTC.